These 6 T cell receptor beta chains were all obtained from the same sample, sequenced in a study of beta chain features in type 1 diabetes. Expressed TCRB transcripts were sequenced after all isolated RNA was converted to cDNA. The protocol was immunoSEQ multiplex PCR, while the TCRdb copy is restricted to in-frame clones and leaves out a portion. There are 160,000 or so clones in the sample; 7.5% to 9.5% occur only once, and 2% to 3% lies in the top ten. Sequencing was carried out using central memory CD4+ T cells from blood. Receptors were obtained from a woman younger than 35 in good health.

This clone has only a few counts. The genes are TRBV30 and TRBJ1-4; no clear D. Germline V lookup: CDR1 GTSNPN, CDR2 SVGIG (reference sequence). The CDR3 extends over 13 amino acids. V lost 2 bases and J 4 bases, leaving 8 bases between the germline ends. This CDR3 is CAWSTGSNEKLFF. As DNA, the CDR3 is TGTGCCTGGAGTACCGGGAGTAATGAAAAACTGTTTTTT.

The V call is TRBV27, the J call TRBJ1-1; 7 bases fit TRBD1. The germline gives CDR1 MNHEY, CDR2 SMNVEV (reference sequence). The CDR3 extends over 11 amino acids. The V gene end was trimmed by 10 bases and the J gene end by 5 bases; junction bases not matched to a gene: 4. The CDR3 here is CATHRGTEAFF. For the CDR3, the DNA is TGTGCCACCCACAGGGGAACTGAAGCTTTCTTT.

There are a few counts of this clone. The chain uses TRBV15 and TRBJ1-6; D is uncertain. Trimming removed 5 bases from V and 7 bases from J, with 9 bases in between. The CDR3 consists of 13 residues. Germline V gene data show CDR1 as LNHNV and CDR2 as YYDKDF (reference sequence). CDR3 DNA: TGTGCCACCAGCTGGGAGCGAAATTCACCCCTCCACTTT. Translating it yields CATSWERNSPLHF.

The gene calls are TRBV4-2 and TRBJ1-2; 9 bases are a match to TRBD1. The ends lost 1 base at V and 0 bases at J; junction bases unmatched: 0. Per the germline V gene, CDR1 is LGHNA and CDR2 is YNFKEQ. There are 15 residues in the CDR3. The CDR3 nucleotides are TGTGCCAGCAGCCAAGGACAGGGGGCTAACTATGGCTACACCTTC. As protein: CASSQGQGANYGYTF.

This sequence joins TRBV5-1 and TRBJ2-1; TRBD1 aligns across 9 bases. V trimming: 2 bases; J trimming: 7 bases; junction bases outside the gene matches: 7. The CDR3 has 15 amino acids. The germline V gene encodes CDR1 SGHRS and CDR2 YFSETQ. The CDR3, as DNA: TGCGCCAGCAGCTTTACGACAGGGGGGAATAATGAGCAGTTCTTC. As protein: CASSFTTGGNNEQFF.

A few counts support this clone. The chain uses TRBV5-4 and TRBJ2-1; 10 bases are a match to TRBD1. The germline V gene has CDR1 SGHNT and CDR2 YYREEE (reference sequence). This CDR3 has 15 amino acids. V shed 4 bases and J 6 bases; nucleotides not matched to a gene: 7. Here the CDR3 DNA reads TGTGCCAGCAGCCCCCCAGGGACAGGGGCCAATGAGCAGTTCTTC. Amino acid sequence: CASSPPGTGANEQFF.